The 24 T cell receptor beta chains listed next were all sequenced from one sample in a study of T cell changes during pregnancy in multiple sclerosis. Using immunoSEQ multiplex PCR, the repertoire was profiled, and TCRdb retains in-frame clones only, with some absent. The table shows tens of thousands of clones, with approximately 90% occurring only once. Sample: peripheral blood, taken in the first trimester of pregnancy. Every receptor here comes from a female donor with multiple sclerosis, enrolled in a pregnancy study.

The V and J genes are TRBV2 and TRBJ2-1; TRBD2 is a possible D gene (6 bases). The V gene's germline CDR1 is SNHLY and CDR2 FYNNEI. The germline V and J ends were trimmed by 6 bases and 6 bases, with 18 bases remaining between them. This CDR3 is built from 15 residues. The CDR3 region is CASSLGAGPTNEQFF. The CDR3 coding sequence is TGTGCCAGCAGCCTAGGGGCGGGACCGACCAATGAGCAGTTCTTC.

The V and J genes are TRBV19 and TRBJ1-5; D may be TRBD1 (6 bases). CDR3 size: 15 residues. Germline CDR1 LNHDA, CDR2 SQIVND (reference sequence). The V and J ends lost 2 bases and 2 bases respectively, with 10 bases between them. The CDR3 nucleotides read TGTGCCAGTAGTATAAAAGGGGGTGGCAATCAGCCCCAGCATTTT. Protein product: CASSIKGGGNQPQHF.

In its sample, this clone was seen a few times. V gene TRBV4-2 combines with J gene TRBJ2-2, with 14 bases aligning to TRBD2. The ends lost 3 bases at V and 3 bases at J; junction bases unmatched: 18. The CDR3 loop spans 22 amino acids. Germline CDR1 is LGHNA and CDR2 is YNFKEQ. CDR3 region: CASSQRRTPGLAGDFDTGELFF. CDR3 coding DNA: TGTGCCAGCAGCCAGCGACGGACTCCGGGACTAGCGGGAGATTTTGACACCGGGGAGCTGTTTTTT.

The CDR3 DNA reads as TGTGCCAGCAGTGTAACAGGGATGACGTTCTTC. Protein product: CASSVTGMTFF. V gene TRBV6-1 combines with J gene TRBJ2-1; D is possibly TRBD1 (6 bases). This CDR3 contains 11 residues. In germline, CDR1 is MNHNS, CDR2 SASEGT. Trimming took 4 bases from V and 15 from J, leaving 13 bases between them.

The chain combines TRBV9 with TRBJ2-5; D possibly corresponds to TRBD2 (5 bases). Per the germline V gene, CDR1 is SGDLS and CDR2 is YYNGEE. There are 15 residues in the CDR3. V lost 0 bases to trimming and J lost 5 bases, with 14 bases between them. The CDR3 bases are TGTGCCAGCAGCGTAGGGGTCCAGTCGGGGGAGACCCAGTACTTC. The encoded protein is CASSVGVQSGETQYF.

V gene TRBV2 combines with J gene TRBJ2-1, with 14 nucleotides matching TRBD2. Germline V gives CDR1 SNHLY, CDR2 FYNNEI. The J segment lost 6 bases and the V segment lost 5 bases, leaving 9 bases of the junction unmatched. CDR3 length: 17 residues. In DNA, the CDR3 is TGTGCCAGCAGTCGCACGGGACTAGCGGGAGAGGCCAATGAGCAGTTCTTC. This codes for CASSRTGLAGEANEQFF.

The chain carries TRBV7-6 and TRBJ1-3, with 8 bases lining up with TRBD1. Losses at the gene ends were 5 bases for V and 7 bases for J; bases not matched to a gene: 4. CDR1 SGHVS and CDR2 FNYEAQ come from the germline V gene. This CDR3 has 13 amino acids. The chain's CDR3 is CASSDRQGNTIYF. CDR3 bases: TGTGCCAGCAGCGATCGACAGGGGAACACCATATATTTT. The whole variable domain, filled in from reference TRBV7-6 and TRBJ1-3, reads GAGVSQSPRYKVTKRGQDVALRCDPISGHVSLYWYRQALGQGPEFLTYFNYEAQQDKSGLPNDRFSAERPEGSISTLTIQRTEQRDSAMYRCASSDRQGNTIYFGEGSWLTVV.

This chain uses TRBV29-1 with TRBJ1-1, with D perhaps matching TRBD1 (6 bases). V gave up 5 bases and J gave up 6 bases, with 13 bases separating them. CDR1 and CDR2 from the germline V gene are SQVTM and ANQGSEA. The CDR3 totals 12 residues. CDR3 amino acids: CSVNRGAAEAFF. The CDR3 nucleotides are TGCAGCGTTAACCGGGGGGCAGCTGAAGCTTTCTTT.

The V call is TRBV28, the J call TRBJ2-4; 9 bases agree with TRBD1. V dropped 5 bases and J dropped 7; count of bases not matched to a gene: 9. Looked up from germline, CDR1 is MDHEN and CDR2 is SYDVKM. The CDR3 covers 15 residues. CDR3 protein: CASSPTDRGRNIQYF. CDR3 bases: TGTGCCAGCAGTCCCACGGACAGGGGAAGGAACATTCAGTACTTC.

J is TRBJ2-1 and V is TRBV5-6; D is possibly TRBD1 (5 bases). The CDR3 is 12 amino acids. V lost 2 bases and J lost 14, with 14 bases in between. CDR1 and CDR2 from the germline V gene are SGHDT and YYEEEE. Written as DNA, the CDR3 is TGTGCCAGCAGCTTTGACAGAGGAATGGAGTTCTTC. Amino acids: CASSFDRGMEFF.

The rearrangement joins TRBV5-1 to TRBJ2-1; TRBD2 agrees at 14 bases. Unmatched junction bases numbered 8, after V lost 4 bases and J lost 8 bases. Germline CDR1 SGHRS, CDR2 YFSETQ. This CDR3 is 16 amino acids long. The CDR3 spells CASSTGTSGSVDEQFF. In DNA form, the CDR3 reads TGCGCCAGCAGCACCGGGACTAGCGGGAGTGTAGATGAGCAGTTCTTC.

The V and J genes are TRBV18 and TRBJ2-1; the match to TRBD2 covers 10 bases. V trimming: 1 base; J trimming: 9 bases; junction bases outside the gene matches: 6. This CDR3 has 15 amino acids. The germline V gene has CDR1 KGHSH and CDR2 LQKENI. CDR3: CASSPLSLAGVEQFF. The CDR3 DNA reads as TGTGCCAGCTCACCACTGTCCCTAGCGGGAGTTGAGCAGTTCTTC.

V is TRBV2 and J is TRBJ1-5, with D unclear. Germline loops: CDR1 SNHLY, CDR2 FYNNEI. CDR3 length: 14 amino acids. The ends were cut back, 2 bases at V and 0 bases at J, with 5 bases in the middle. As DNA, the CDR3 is TGTGCCAGCAGTGAACCTTATAGCAATCAGCCCCAGCATTTT. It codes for CASSEPYSNQPQHF. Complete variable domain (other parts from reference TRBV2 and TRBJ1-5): EPEVTQTPSHQVTQMGQEVILRCVPISNHLYFYWYRQILGQKVEFLVSFYNNEISEKSEIFDDQFSVERPDGSNFTLKIRSTKLEDSAMYFCASSEPYSNQPQHFGDGTRLSIL.

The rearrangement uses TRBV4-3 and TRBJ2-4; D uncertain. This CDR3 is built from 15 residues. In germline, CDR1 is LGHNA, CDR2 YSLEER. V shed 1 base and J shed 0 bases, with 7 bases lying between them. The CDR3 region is CASSQVPLAKNIQYF. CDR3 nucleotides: TGCGCCAGCAGCCAAGTTCCCTTAGCCAAAAACATTCAGTACTTC.

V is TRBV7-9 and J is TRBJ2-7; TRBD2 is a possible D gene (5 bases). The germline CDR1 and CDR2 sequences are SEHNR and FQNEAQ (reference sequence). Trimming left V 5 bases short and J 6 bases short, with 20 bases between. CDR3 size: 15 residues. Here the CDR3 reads CASSRLDRDAGEQYF. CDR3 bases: TGTGCCAGCAGCCGCCTCGACCGGGATGCGGGCGAGCAGTACTTC.

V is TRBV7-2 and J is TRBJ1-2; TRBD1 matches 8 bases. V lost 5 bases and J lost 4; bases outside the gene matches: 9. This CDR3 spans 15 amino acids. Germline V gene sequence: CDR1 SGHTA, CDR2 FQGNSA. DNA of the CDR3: TGTGCCAGCAGCCCACGACAGGGGCGGGTCTATGGCTACACCTTC. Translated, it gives CASSPRQGRVYGYTF.

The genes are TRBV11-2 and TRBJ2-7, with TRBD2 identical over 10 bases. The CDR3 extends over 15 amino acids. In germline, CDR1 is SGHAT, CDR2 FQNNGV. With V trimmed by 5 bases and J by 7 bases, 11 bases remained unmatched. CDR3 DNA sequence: TGTGCCAGCAGCCCCCGGGTAGCGGGAGGCGGAGAGCAGTACTTC. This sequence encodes CASSPRVAGGGEQYF. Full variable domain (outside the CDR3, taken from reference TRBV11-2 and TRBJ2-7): EAGVAQSPRYKIIEKRQSVAFWCNPISGHATLYWYQQILGQGPKLLIQFQNNGVVDDSQLPKDRFSAERLKGVDSTLKIQPAKLEDSAVYLCASSPRVAGGGEQYFGPGTRLTVT.

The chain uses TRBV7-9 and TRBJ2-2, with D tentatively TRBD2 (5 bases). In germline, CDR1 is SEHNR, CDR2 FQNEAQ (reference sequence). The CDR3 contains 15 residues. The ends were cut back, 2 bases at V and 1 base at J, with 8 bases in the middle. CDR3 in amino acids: CASSLSAGNTGELFF. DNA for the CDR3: TGTGCCAGCAGCTTAAGCGCGGGGAACACCGGGGAGCTGTTTTTT.

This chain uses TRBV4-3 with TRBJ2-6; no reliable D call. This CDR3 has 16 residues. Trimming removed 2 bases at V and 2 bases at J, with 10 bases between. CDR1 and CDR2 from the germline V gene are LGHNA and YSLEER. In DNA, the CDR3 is TGCGCCAGCAGCCAATTCCAAGGAGCTGGGGCCAACGTCCTGACTTTC. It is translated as CASSQFQGAGANVLTF.

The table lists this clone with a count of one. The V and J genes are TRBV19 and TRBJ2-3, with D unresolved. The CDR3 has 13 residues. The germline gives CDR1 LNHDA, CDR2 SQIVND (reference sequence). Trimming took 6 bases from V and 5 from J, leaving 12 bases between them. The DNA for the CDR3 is TGTGCCAGTAGGTACAGCCTTGGAGATACGCAGTATTTT. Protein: CASRYSLGDTQYF.

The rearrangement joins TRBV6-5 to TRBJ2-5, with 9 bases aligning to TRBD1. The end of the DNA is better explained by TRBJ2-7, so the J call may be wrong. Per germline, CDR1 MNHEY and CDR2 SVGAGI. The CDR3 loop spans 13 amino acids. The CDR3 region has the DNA TGTGCCAGCAGGGGGACAGGGACCTACGAGCAGTACTTC. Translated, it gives CASRGTGTYEQYF.

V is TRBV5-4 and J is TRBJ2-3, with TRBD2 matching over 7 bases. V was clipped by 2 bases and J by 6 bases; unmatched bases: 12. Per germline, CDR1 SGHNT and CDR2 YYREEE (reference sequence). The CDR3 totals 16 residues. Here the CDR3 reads CASSFTGLGTADTQYF. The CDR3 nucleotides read TGTGCCAGCAGCTTCACTGGACTAGGCACGGCGGATACGCAGTATTTT.

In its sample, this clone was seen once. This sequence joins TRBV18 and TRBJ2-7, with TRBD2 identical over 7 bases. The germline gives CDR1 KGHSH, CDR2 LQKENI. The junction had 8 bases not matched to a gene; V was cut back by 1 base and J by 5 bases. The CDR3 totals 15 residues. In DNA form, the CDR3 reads TGTGCCAGCTCACCACTGGGCGGGAGCGGCGACGAGCAGTACTTC. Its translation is CASSPLGGSGDEQYF.

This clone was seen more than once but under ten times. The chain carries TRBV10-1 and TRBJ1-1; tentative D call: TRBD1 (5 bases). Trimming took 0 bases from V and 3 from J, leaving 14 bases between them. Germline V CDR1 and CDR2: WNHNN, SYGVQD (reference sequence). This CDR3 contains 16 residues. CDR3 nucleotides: TGCGCCAGCAGTGAGTCCGGCCAGGGAGGCTACACTGAAGCTTTCTTT. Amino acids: CASSESGQGGYTEAFF.